This TCR beta chain derives from a study of early T cells in non-severe SARS-CoV-2 infection. Points from the study as a whole: Matching results from VDJdb favored anti-spike CD8 responses, leaving private and CD4 specificities undetected.

This clonotype was seen a handful of times. The antigen is undetermined. Individual cDNA molecules each received unique molecular identifiers attached to them. TCRdb re-called the 5' RACE reads through MiXCR, storing one row per CDR3 protein. The sample contains tens of thousands of distinct CDR3 sequences, about 19% of which appear only once. The CDR3 runs to 16 residues. After removal of 5 bases from V and 5 bases from J, the junction contained 10 bases not matched to a gene. Germline CDR1 and CDR2: MNHNY and SVGAGI (reference sequence). The receptor's source is an adult who was a healthcare worker with PCR-confirmed SARS-CoV-2 infection or an uninfected control (not recorded which). The V call is TRBV6-6, the J call TRBJ2-3, with 10 bases matching TRBD1. Source: whole blood, taken at baseline. The CDR3 coding sequence is TGTGCCAGCAGTACCCACCCCGGGACAGGGGAAGATACGCAGTATTTT. Translating it yields CASSTHPGTGEDTQYF.